The sequence of this T cell receptor (beta chain) was determined in a study of blood T cell repertoires in COVID-19. Study information: The United States, Italy and Spain provided the acute and convalescent COVID-19 samples. Sources were T cells, B-cell-depleted T cells, or PBMCs; the material itself was cDNA or gDNA.

In the original analysis: Counts of nucleated cells, estimated from reference gene primer amplification, were obtained. Assay: immunoSEQ multiplex PCR; the TCRdb copy retains only in-frame clones and omits some. The DNA gave D and trimming, while V, J and clone size come from that table. The data show around 130,000 clones, with 85% seen just once and around 3% held by the top ten. CDR3 length equals 12 residues. Germline CDR1 reads KGHSH; CDR2 reads LQKENI. Trimming pared 0 bases from V and 7 bases from J, leaving 7 bases between. This TCR derives from a middle-aged man with acute or convalescent COVID-19. The sequencing input was peripheral blood. The V gene is TRBV18, the J gene TRBJ2-7; D is undetermined. The CDR3 region is CASSPPSTEQYF. CDR3 DNA: TGTGCCAGCTCACCACCCTCGACAGAGCAGTACTTC.